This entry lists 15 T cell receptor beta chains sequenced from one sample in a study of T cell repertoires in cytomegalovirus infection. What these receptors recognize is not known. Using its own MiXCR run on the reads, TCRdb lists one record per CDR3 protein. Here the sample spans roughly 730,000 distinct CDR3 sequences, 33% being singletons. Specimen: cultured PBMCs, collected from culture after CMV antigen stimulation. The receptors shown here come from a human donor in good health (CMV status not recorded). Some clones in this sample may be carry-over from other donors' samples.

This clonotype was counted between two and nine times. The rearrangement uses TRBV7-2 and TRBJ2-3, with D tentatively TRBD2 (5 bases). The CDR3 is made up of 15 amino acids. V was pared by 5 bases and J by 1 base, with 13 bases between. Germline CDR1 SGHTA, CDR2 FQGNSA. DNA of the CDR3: TGTGCCAGCAGCCGGATAGCGAGTCGCACAGATACGCAGTATTTT. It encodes CASSRIASRTDTQYF. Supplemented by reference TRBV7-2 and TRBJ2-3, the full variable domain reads GAGVSQSPSNKVTEKGKDVELRCDPISGHTALYWYRQSLGQGLEFLIYFQGNSAPDKSGLPSDRFSAERTGGSVSTLTIQRTQQEDSAVYLCASSRIASRTDTQYFGPGTRLTVL.

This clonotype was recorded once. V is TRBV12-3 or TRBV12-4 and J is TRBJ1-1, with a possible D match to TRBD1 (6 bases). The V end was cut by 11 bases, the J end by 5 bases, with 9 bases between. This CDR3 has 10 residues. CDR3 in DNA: TGTGCCGCAGGGGTTACTGAAGCTTTCTTT. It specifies CAAGVTEAFF.

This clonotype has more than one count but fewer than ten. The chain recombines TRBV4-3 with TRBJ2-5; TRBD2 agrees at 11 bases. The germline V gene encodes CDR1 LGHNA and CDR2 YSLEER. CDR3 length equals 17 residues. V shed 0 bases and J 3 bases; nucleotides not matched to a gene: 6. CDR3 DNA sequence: TGCGCCAGCAGCCAAGAAGTACTAGCGGGAGCGGAAGAGACCCAGTACTTC. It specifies CASSQEVLAGAEETQYF.

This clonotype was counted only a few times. The CDR3 coding sequence is TGTGCCAGCAGCTTAGTGGGGGGGCAGTGGGGGGAGCAGTACTTC. It encodes CASSLVGGQWGEQYF. V is TRBV7-2 and J is TRBJ2-7; D is perhaps TRBD2 (7 bases). In germline, CDR1 is SGHTA, CDR2 FQGNSA. This CDR3 region has 15 residues. V lost 1 base to trimming and J lost 7 bases, with 17 bases between them.

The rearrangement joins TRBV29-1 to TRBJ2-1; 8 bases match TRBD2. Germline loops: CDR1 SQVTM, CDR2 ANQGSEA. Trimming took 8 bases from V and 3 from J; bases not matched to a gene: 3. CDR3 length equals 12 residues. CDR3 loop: CSHSGIYNEQFF. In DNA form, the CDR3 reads TGCAGCCATAGCGGGATCTACAATGAGCAGTTCTTC.

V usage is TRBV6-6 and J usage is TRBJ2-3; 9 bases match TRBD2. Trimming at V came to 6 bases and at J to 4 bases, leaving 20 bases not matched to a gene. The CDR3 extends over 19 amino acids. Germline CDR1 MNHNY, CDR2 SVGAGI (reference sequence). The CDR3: CASRTAPGLAIQLADTQYF. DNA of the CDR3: TGTGCCAGCAGGACAGCGCCGGGACTAGCTATTCAATTGGCAGATACGCAGTATTTT.

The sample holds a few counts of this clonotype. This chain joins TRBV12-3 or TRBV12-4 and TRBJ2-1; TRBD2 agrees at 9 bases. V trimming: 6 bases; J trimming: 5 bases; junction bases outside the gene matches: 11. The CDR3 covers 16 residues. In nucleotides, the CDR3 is TGTGCCAGCAGCCGATCGGGGACTAGCTGGAACAATGAGCAGTTCTTC. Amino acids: CASSRSGTSWNNEQFF.

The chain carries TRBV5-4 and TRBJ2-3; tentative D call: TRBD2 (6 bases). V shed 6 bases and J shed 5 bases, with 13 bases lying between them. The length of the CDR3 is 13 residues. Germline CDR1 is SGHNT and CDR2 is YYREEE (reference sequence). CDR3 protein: CASTGGREDTQYF. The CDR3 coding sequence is TGTGCCAGCACCGGGGGAAGAGAAGATACGCAGTATTTT.

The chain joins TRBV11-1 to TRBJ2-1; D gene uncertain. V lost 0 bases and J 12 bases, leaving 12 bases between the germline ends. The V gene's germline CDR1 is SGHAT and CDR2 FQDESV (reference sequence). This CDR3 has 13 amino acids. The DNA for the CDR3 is TGTGCCAGCAGCTTAGCCCTCCCCTATGGGCAGTTCTTC. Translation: CASSLALPYGQFF.

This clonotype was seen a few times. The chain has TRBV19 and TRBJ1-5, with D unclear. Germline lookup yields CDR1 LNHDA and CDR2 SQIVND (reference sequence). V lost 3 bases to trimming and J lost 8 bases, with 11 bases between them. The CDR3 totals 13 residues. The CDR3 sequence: CASSIPAYEPQHF. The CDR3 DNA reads TGTGCCAGTAGTATCCCCGCATATGAGCCCCAGCATTTT.

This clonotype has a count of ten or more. CDR3 nucleotide sequence: TGTGCCAGCAGCTTGGGCGGGACAGTTGTCGCCGGGGAGCTGTTTTTT. This gives the protein CASSLGGTVVAGELFF. The chain joins TRBV7-2 to TRBJ2-2; D possibly corresponds to TRBD1 (7 bases). The CDR3 extends over 16 amino acids. From germline, CDR1 is SGHTA and CDR2 FQGNSA. The ends were cut back, 3 bases at V and 6 bases at J, with 17 bases in the middle.

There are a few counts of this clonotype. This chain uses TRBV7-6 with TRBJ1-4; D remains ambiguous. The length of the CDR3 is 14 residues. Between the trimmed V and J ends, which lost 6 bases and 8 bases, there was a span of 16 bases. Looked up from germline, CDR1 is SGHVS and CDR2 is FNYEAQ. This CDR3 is CASRGTRFSEKLFF. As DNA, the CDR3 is TGTGCCAGCAGGGGTACCCGTTTTTCCGAAAAACTGTTTTTT. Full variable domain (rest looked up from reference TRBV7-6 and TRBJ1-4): GAGVSQSPRYKVTKRGQDVALRCDPISGHVSLYWYRQALGQGPEFLTYFNYEAQQDKSGLPNDRFSAERPEGSISTLTIQRTEQRDSAMYRCASRGTRFSEKLFFGSGTQLSVL.

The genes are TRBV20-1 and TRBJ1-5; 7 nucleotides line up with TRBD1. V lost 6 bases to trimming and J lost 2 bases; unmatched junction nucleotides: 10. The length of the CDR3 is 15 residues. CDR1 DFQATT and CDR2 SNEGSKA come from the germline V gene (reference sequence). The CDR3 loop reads CSAIKTGKRNQPQHF. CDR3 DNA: TGCAGTGCCATTAAGACAGGGAAGCGCAATCAGCCCCAGCATTTT.

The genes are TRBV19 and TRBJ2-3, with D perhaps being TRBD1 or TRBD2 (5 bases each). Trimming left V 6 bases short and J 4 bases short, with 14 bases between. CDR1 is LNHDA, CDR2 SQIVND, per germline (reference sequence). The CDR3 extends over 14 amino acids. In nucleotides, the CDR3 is TGTGCCAGTAGATATCTGGGGGAGTCAGATACGCAGTATTTT. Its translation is CASRYLGESDTQYF.

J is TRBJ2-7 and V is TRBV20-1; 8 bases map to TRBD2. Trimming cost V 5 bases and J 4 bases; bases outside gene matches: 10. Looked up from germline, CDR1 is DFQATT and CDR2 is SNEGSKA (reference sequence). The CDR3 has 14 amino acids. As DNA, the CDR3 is TGCAGTGCTCCGGATCGGGGGGGCTGGTACGAGCAGTACTTC. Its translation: CSAPDRGGWYEQYF.